The 14 T cell receptor beta chains below were found in one sample sequenced in a study of cytomegalovirus exposure and HLA in healthy donors. Use of 60 Vbeta and 13 Jbeta primers characterized the PCR. Here immunoSEQ multiplex PCR was the method, and the copy in TCRdb shows in-frame clones only, minus some. This sample yields about 110,000 clones, of which roughly 80% are seen a single time; roughly 6.9% belongs to the top ten. The sample consisted of PBMCs. The receptors derive from a man aged 30 to 45 in good health and CMV-seropositive.

The chain has TRBV6-4 and TRBJ2-6; unclear D gene. The CDR3 totals 15 residues. The germline V gene encodes CDR1 MRHNA and CDR2 SNTAGT. The V and J ends lost 4 bases and 0 bases respectively, with 7 bases between them. CDR3 region: CASSVESSGANVLTF. In nucleotides, the CDR3 is TGTGCCAGCAGTGTGGAGAGCTCTGGGGCCAACGTCCTGACTTTC.

The chain links TRBV29-1 to TRBJ1-1; tentatively, D is TRBD1 (5 bases). Between the trimmed V and J ends, which lost 4 bases and 3 bases, there was a span of 21 bases. The length of the CDR3 is 16 residues. CDR1 is SQVTM and CDR2 is ANQGSEA in the germline V gene. The DNA of the CDR3 is TGCAGCGTTGGGGGGGGAGGAATGGGTACCGACACTGAAGCTTTCTTT. Protein: CSVGGGGMGTDTEAFF.

The V gene is TRBV4-3, the J gene TRBJ1-3, with D possibly being TRBD1 (5 bases). The CDR3 runs to 15 residues. Trimming took off 4 bases at V and 4 bases at J, with 14 bases between the two ends. Per germline, CDR1 LGHNA and CDR2 YSLEER. CDR3 DNA: TGCGCCAGCAGCCCCTTGGGGGGGAAGGGAAACACCATATATTTT. It specifies CASSPLGGKGNTIYF.

In nucleotides, the CDR3 is TGCGCCAGCAGCTTGGCGACAGATACTGCCTACGAGCAGTACTTC. Amino acids: CASSLATDTAYEQYF. The rearrangement joins TRBV5-1 to TRBJ2-7; D is perhaps TRBD1 (5 bases). Trimming removed 0 bases from V and 2 bases from J, with 12 bases in between. CDR1 and CDR2 (germline): SGHRS, YFSETQ. This CDR3 is 15 amino acids long.

The chain combines TRBV5-8 with TRBJ2-3; a possible D gene is TRBD1 (6 bases). From germline, CDR1 is SGHTS and CDR2 YDEGEE. The germline V and J ends were trimmed by 4 bases and 2 bases, with 14 bases remaining between them. The CDR3 runs to 15 residues. The CDR3 coding sequence is TGTGCCAGCAGCCCCCTCAGGGGACACACAGATACGCAGTATTTT. Its protein product is CASSPLRGHTDTQYF. The full variable domain, with the rest looked up from reference TRBV5-8 and TRBJ2-3, is EAGVTQSPTHLIKTRGQQATLRCSPISGHTSVYWYQQALGLGLQFLLWYDEGEERNRGNFPPRFSGRQFPNYSSELNVNALELEDSALYLCASSPLRGHTDTQYFGPGTRLTVL.

The CDR3 protein is CASSKWGVGYTF. The CDR3 DNA sequence: TGTGCCAGCAGCAAGTGGGGCGTTGGCTACACCTTC. This rearrangement joins TRBV5-6 to TRBJ1-2, with D perhaps TRBD1 (5 bases). Trimming stripped 4 bases from V and 7 bases from J, with 11 bases between. Germline values: CDR1 SGHDT, CDR2 YYEEEE. The CDR3 extends over 12 amino acids.

The sample holds one count of this clone. The chain links TRBV5-1 to TRBJ2-3, with TRBD2 matching over 16 bases. With V trimmed by 4 bases and J by 0 bases, 5 bases remained unmatched. The CDR3 length is 18 residues. Germline V gene lookup returns CDR1 SGHRS and CDR2 YFSETQ. CDR3 nucleotide sequence: TGCGCCAGCAGCAAGGGACTAGCGGGGGGGCGGAGCACAGATACGCAGTATTTT. It encodes CASSKGLAGGRSTDTQYF.

This clone came up a few times. The V and J genes are TRBV9 and TRBJ1-2, with D maybe TRBD1 (6 bases). Germline V gene lookup returns CDR1 SGDLS and CDR2 YYNGEE. CDR3 length: 14 residues. Trimming pared 0 bases from V and 2 bases from J, leaving 8 bases between. CDR3 sequence (DNA): TGTGCCAGCAGCGTAGGGCAGGGGAACTATGGCTACACCTTC. Residues: CASSVGQGNYGYTF.

This clone appeared a single time. The chain links TRBV5-1 to TRBJ2-3; 10 bases agree with TRBD2. The germline V gene has CDR1 SGHRS and CDR2 YFSETQ. With 7 bases clipped from V and 2 bases from J, the junction kept 4 bases outside the gene matches. CDR3 length: 14 amino acids. CDR3 coding DNA: TGCGCCAGCGAGCGGGGGGGCCTCACAGATACGCAGTATTTT. Translating gives CASERGGLTDTQYF.

Notes on this clone: The junction departs from germline at one end; a sequencing error may be responsible. The chain combines TRBV4-1 with TRBJ1-1; possibly TRBD1 for D (6 bases). Germline V gene sequence: CDR1 MGHRA, CDR2 YSYEKL. The CDR3 spans 13 residues. This CDR3 reads CASRQGGRTEAFF. CDR3 DNA: TGCGCCAGCAGGCAAGGGGGGAGGACTGAAGCTTTCTTT.

This chain uses TRBV7-9 with TRBJ1-2; D not resolved. The CDR3 loop spans 13 amino acids. Germline V gene sequence: CDR1 SEHNR, CDR2 FQNEAQ (reference sequence). V was cut by 1 base and J by 4 bases, with 7 bases left in between. CDR3 in amino acids: CASSLDSPYGYTF. Written as DNA, the CDR3 is TGTGCCAGCAGCTTAGACAGCCCCTATGGCTACACCTTC.

This rearrangement joins TRBV5-6 to TRBJ1-5, with a tentative D call TRBD1 (5 bases). The germline gives CDR1 SGHDT, CDR2 YYEEEE. V was clipped by 0 bases and J by 7 bases, with 14 bases between them. The CDR3 totals 15 residues. This chain's CDR3 is CASSLAIGGSQPQHF. Here the CDR3 DNA reads TGTGCCAGCAGCTTGGCGATCGGGGGGTCGCAGCCCCAGCATTTT.

The chain joins TRBV5-1 to TRBJ2-5, with 9 bases matching TRBD1. TRBJ2-7 explains the end of the DNA better; the J call may be wrong. Germline V gene lookup returns CDR1 SGHRS and CDR2 YFSETQ. The CDR3 is 16 residues long. CDR3: CASSLVAGTGPYEQYF. DNA for the CDR3: TGCGCCAGCAGCTTGGTAGCCGGGACAGGGCCCTACGAGCAGTACTTC.

The J gene is TRBJ1-4, the V gene TRBV10-3; TRBD1 is a possible D gene (5 bases). Germline CDR1 is ENHRY and CDR2 is SYGVKD. Trimming removed 4 bases at V and 5 bases at J, with 11 bases between. The CDR3 extends over 14 amino acids. The CDR3 DNA reads TGTGCCATCAGTGCGGCCAGGGTGAATGAAAAACTGTTTTTT. Its protein is CAISAARVNEKLFF.